What follows are 6 T cell receptor beta chains derived from one specimen sequenced in a study of T cells in Graves' hyperthyroidism and ophthalmopathy. The TCR beta CDR3 regions underwent amplification using RNA transcripts as the source. Primed by the HTBI set, a first-round RT-PCR was run on the TCR CDR3. In TCRdb, the multiplex PCR reads were re-called with MiXCR into one record per CDR3 protein. Found here are about 540,000 distinct CDR3 sequences, more than 45% of them singletons; the top ten hold about 8.3%. Source material: peripheral blood or thyroid tissue (not recorded which). Every receptor here comes from a woman aged 18-29 years with Graves' hyperthyroidism.

This clonotype was observed a single time. Possible read error: a much larger clone is one base away. The chain carries TRBV5-4 and TRBJ2-7, with D possibly TRBD2 on 6 matching bases. Trimming stripped 3 bases from V and 5 bases from J, with 18 bases between. Germline V lookup: CDR1 SGHNT, CDR2 YYREEE (reference sequence). There are 15 residues in the CDR3. CDR3 loop: CASSWERGEVDEQYF. The CDR3 DNA follows: TGTGCCAGCAGCTGGGAGAGAGGGGAGGTCGACGAGCAGTACTTC.

This clonotype came up many times. The chain uses TRBV5-5 and TRBJ1-5, with D hard to call. The CDR3 runs to 15 residues. The germline V gene encodes CDR1 SGHKS and CDR2 YYEKEE (reference sequence). Trimming cost V 0 bases and J 0 bases, with 7 bases left between them. As DNA, the CDR3 is TGTGCCAGCAGCTTGGTGGGTCCTAGCAATCAGCCCCAGCATTTT. Protein: CASSLVGPSNQPQHF.

The gene calls are TRBV11-1 and TRBJ2-6; the D gene could be TRBD1 or TRBD2 (5 bases each). CDR3 length: 17 residues. The ends were cut back, 3 bases at V and 2 bases at J, with 14 bases in the middle. Per germline, CDR1 SGHAT and CDR2 FQDESV (reference sequence). The CDR3 sequence: CASSLGTVNTGANVLTF. As DNA, the CDR3 is TGTGCCAGCAGCTTGGGGACGGTGAACACTGGGGCCAACGTCCTGACTTTC.

This clonotype was counted ten times or more. The chain recombines TRBV19 with TRBJ1-1, with D unresolved. Trimming removed 1 base at V and 0 bases at J, with 9 bases between. CDR1 is LNHDA and CDR2 is SQIVND in the germline V gene (reference sequence). There are 15 residues in the CDR3. CDR3 in DNA: TGTGCCAGTAGTATAGGCCAGAACATGAACACTGAAGCTTTCTTT. Translation: CASSIGQNMNTEAFF.

This clonotype was seen many times. As DNA, the CDR3 is TGTGCCACCAGAGGGGGGACGGCAAACACTGAAGCTTTCTTT. Translated, it gives CATRGGTANTEAFF. This rearrangement joins TRBV15 to TRBJ1-1, with D tentatively TRBD1 (6 bases). CDR1 is LNHNV, CDR2 YYDKDF, per germline (reference sequence). The CDR3 covers 14 residues. The ends were cut back, 6 bases at V and 2 bases at J, with 13 bases in the middle. Drawing the rest from reference TRBV15 and TRBJ1-1, the complete variable domain is DAMVIQNPRYQVTQFGKPVTLSCSQTLNHNVMYWYQQKSSQAPKLLFHYYDKDFNNEADTPDNFQSRRPNTSFCFLDIRSPGLGDTAMYLCATRGGTANTEAFFGQGTRLTVV.

The CDR3 spells CASSQEWGGRAEEGYQETQYF. The CDR3 DNA follows: TGTGCCAGCAGCCAAGAGTGGGGAGGGAGGGCCGAGGAGGGGTACCAAGAGACCCAGTACTTC. The chain employs TRBV5-4 and TRBJ2-5; the match to TRBD2 covers 7 bases. CDR1 and CDR2 (germline): SGHNT, YYREEE (reference sequence). V gave up 4 bases and J gave up 0 bases; unmatched junction bases: 24. The CDR3 totals 21 residues. Drawing the rest from reference TRBV5-4 and TRBJ2-5, the complete variable domain is ETGVTQSPTHLIKTRGQQVTLRCSSQSGHNTVSWYQQALGQGPQFIFQYYREEENGRGNFPPRFSGLQFPNYSSELNVNALELDDSALYLCASSQEWGGRAEEGYQETQYFGPGTRLLVL.